Each of the 28 T cell receptor beta chains below was sequenced from the same sample in a study of CD8+CD57+ T cells in acquired aplastic anemia. Patients sequenced had flow cytometry evidence of CD8+CD57+ cell expansion. The template for TCR beta VDJ and CDR3 sequence profiling was genomic DNA. MiXCR was run by TCRdb on the reads, yielding one entry per CDR3 protein. The sample yields around 150,000 distinct CDR3 sequences, 71% seen once. The sample consisted of sorted CD4+, CD8+, or CD8+CD57+ T cells (not recorded which) from PBMCs. The receptors derive from a human donor with aplastic anemia.

This clonotype came up once. The rearrangement uses TRBV24-1 and TRBJ2-3; D possibly corresponds to TRBD1 (5 bases). CDR1 is KGHDR and CDR2 is SFDVKD in the germline V gene. V was pared by 5 bases and J by 5 bases, with 10 bases between. This CDR3 is 13 amino acids long. CDR3 sequence (DNA): TGTGCCACCAGTGCAGGGTTGGGAGATACGCAGTATTTT. Its protein product is CATSAGLGDTQYF.

The chain carries TRBV9 and TRBJ2-3, with D possibly TRBD1 on 6 matching bases. Germline CDR1 is SGDLS and CDR2 is YYNGEE. Trimming removed 0 bases at V and 2 bases at J, with 10 bases between. The CDR3 length is 15 residues. The CDR3 bases are TGTGCCAGCAGCGTAGCTTACAGGGACACAGATACGCAGTATTTT. Translated: CASSVAYRDTDTQYF. Filled out from reference TRBV9 and TRBJ2-3, the complete variable domain reads DSGVTQTPKHLITATGQRVTLRCSPRSGDLSVYWYQQSLDQGLQFLIQYYNGEERAKGNILERFSAQQFPDLHSELNLSSLELGDSALYFCASSVAYRDTDTQYFGPGTRLTVL.

The rearrangement uses TRBV7-9 and TRBJ2-7; the match to TRBD1 covers 10 bases. The CDR3 loop spans 15 amino acids. V was pared by 5 bases and J by 3 bases, with 7 bases of the junction left unmatched. The germline V gene has CDR1 SEHNR and CDR2 FQNEAQ (reference sequence). CDR3 coding DNA: TGTGCCAGCAGCGCAACCGGGACAGGGGTCTACGAGCAGTACTTC. It encodes CASSATGTGVYEQYF.

This clonotype was detected only once. This chain joins TRBV5-1 and TRBJ1-1; 10 bases fit TRBD1. V lost 0 bases to trimming and J lost 6 bases; unmatched junction nucleotides: 8. Germline CDR1 SGHRS, CDR2 YFSETQ. The CDR3 is 16 residues long. The CDR3 DNA follows: TGCGCCAGCAGCTTGGTGACAGGGGGCGTAGATCCTGAAGCTTTCTTT. It codes for CASSLVTGGVDPEAFF.

The J gene is TRBJ2-5, the V gene TRBV20-1; 8 bases line up with TRBD1. V gave up 2 bases and J gave up 5 bases; unmatched junction bases: 7. Per germline, CDR1 DFQATT and CDR2 SNEGSKA (reference sequence). The CDR3 spans 14 residues. The CDR3 protein is CSARRDRSGETQYF. The DNA for the CDR3 is TGCAGTGCTAGACGGGACAGGTCGGGGGAGACCCAGTACTTC.

V gene TRBV7-9 combines with J gene TRBJ1-5; maybe TRBD1 (6 bases). CDR1 and CDR2 from the germline V gene are SEHNR and FQNEAQ (reference sequence). The CDR3 is 14 residues long. Between the trimmed V and J ends, which lost 1 base and 8 bases, there was a span of 12 bases. The CDR3 DNA sequence: TGTGCCAGCAGCTTAGAGGGACATCTGGAGCCCCAGCATTTT. Its translation is CASSLEGHLEPQHF.

The chain couples TRBV20-1 to TRBJ1-2; no reliable D call. The ends were cut back, 6 bases at V and 2 bases at J, with 10 bases in the middle. Germline assignment: CDR1 DFQATT and CDR2 SNEGSKA (reference sequence). The CDR3 loop spans 12 amino acids. The CDR3 is CSAKAVNYGYTF. The DNA of the CDR3 is TGCAGTGCCAAGGCTGTAAACTATGGCTACACCTTC.

V gene TRBV19 combines with J gene TRBJ1-1, with 7 bases identical to TRBD1. This CDR3 is 14 amino acids long. Trimming removed 6 bases from V and 2 bases from J; junction bases left unmatched: 6. CDR1 is LNHDA, CDR2 SQIVND, per germline (reference sequence). The CDR3 DNA reads as TGTGCCAGTAGGTCCGGGACAGTCAACACTGAAGCTTTCTTT. Translation gives CASRSGTVNTEAFF.

The chain employs TRBV2 and TRBJ2-7; tentatively, D is TRBD2 (5 bases). CDR1 is SNHLY, CDR2 FYNNEI, per germline. CDR3 length: 12 residues. The germline V and J ends were trimmed by 0 bases and 7 bases, with 7 bases remaining between them. The CDR3 region is CASSEARGEQYF. The CDR3 nucleotides are TGTGCCAGCAGTGAAGCGCGAGGGGAGCAGTACTTC.

This chain links TRBV2 with TRBJ1-6, with D unresolved. Trimming took 2 bases from V and 10 from J, leaving 3 bases between them. There are 11 residues in the CDR3. Germline-derived CDR1 and CDR2 are SNHLY and FYNNEI. The CDR3 here is CASSEMSPLHF. The CDR3 nucleotides read TGTGCCAGCAGTGAAATGTCACCCCTCCACTTT.

V gene TRBV6-2 or TRBV6-3 combines with J gene TRBJ2-7; D call uncertain. V lost 2 bases and J 3 bases, leaving 14 bases between the germline ends. CDR1 is MNHEY and CDR2 is SVGEGT in the germline V gene. This CDR3 is built from 15 residues. This chain's CDR3 is CASSYGQVGNYEQYF. As DNA, the CDR3 is TGTGCCAGCAGTTACGGCCAGGTCGGCAACTACGAGCAGTACTTC.

The chain recombines TRBV14 with TRBJ1-1; D might be TRBD1 (6 bases). Germline CDR1 is SGHDN and CDR2 is FVKESK. Trimming pared 4 bases from V and 7 bases from J, leaving 16 bases between. The CDR3 runs to 14 residues. CDR3 sequence: CASSPFRGLVEAFF. Here the CDR3 DNA reads TGTGCCAGCAGCCCCTTCAGGGGCCTCGTTGAAGCTTTCTTT.

This clonotype was recorded a few times. The chain carries TRBV5-1 and TRBJ2-1, with 9 bases lining up with TRBD2. CDR1 is SGHRS, CDR2 YFSETQ, per germline. This CDR3 is built from 15 residues. J gave up 2 bases and V 2 bases, and 2 bases lay outside the gene matches. CDR3 in amino acids: CASSFAGGPYNEQFF. CDR3 DNA sequence: TGCGCCAGCAGCTTCGCGGGGGGGCCCTACAATGAGCAGTTCTTC.

The V call is TRBV7-2, the J call TRBJ1-1, with D unclear. Germline lookup yields CDR1 SGHTA and CDR2 FQGNSA. The CDR3 length is 16 residues. The V end lost 5 bases, the J end lost 1 base, and 17 bases lay between the germline ends. CDR3 nucleotides: TGTGCCAGCAGCCAAGACGGACTTGGATGGAACACTGAAGCTTTCTTT. Its protein product is CASSQDGLGWNTEAFF. The full variable domain, in which reference TRBV7-2 and TRBJ1-1 provide the parts outside the CDR3, is GAGVSQSPSNKVTEKGKDVELRCDPISGHTALYWYRQSLGQGLEFLIYFQGNSAPDKSGLPSDRFSAERTGGSVSTLTIQRTQQEDSAVYLCASSQDGLGWNTEAFFGQGTRLTVV.

The rearrangement uses TRBV6-5 and TRBJ2-2, with TRBD2 matching over 14 bases. Germline CDR1 and CDR2: MNHEY and SVGAGI. This CDR3 has 16 residues. The trim removed 6 bases at V and 3 bases at J, leaving 3 bases unmatched. The CDR3 nucleotides are TGTGCCAGCAGCAGACTAGCGGGAGGGCACACCGGGGAGCTGTTTTTT. Protein sequence: CASSRLAGGHTGELFF.

The chain has TRBV7-2 and TRBJ2-1; no clear D gene. Germline lookup yields CDR1 SGHTA and CDR2 FQGNSA. V lost 5 bases to trimming and J lost 8 bases, with 16 bases between them. The length of the CDR3 is 14 residues. The CDR3 loop is CASSLDRERHEQFF. In DNA, the CDR3 is TGTGCCAGCAGCCTCGACCGAGAGCGCCATGAGCAGTTCTTC.

The chain links TRBV2 to TRBJ1-2, with D perhaps TRBD1 (6 bases). The germline V gene encodes CDR1 SNHLY and CDR2 FYNNEI. V was clipped by 7 bases and J by 3 bases, with 15 bases between them. The CDR3 extends over 14 amino acids. The CDR3 DNA reads TGTGCCAGCACCCCAGGGGCGCCGGACTATGGCTACACCTTC. Protein sequence: CASTPGAPDYGYTF.

The rearrangement links TRBV25-1 to TRBJ2-5, with 12 positions matching TRBD2. The CDR3 runs 14 residues. In germline, CDR1 is MGHDK, CDR2 SYGVNS. Trimming removed 8 bases from V and 4 bases from J; junction bases left unmatched: 5. CDR3 in amino acids: CASGPGLAGETQYF. DNA for the CDR3: TGTGCCAGCGGACCGGGACTAGCGGGAGAGACCCAGTACTTC. The full variable domain, rest sourced from reference TRBV25-1 and TRBJ2-5, is EADIYQTPRYLVIGTGKKITLECSQTMGHDKMYWYQQDPGMELHLIHYSYGVNSTEKGDLSSESTVSRIRTEHFPLTLESARPSHTSQYLCASGPGLAGETQYFGPGTRLLVL.

The chain joins TRBV5-1 to TRBJ2-5, with TRBD2 as a possible D gene (5 bases). The CDR3 runs 15 residues. V lost 2 bases, J lost 3 bases, and 14 bases lay in between. Germline V gives CDR1 SGHRS, CDR2 YFSETQ. The CDR3 sequence: CASSFDGRREETQYF. As DNA, the CDR3 is TGCGCCAGCAGCTTTGATGGGAGAAGGGAAGAGACCCAGTACTTC.

This chain links TRBV7-3 with TRBJ2-7; TRBD2 matches 7 bases. V lost 2 bases to trimming and J lost 3 bases; unmatched junction nucleotides: 7. The CDR3 runs to 15 residues. Germline CDR1 and CDR2: SGHTA and FQGTGA. CDR3 residues: CASSLEWGGYYEQYF. CDR3 nucleotides: TGTGCCAGCAGCTTAGAATGGGGGGGATACTACGAGCAGTACTTC.

The chain uses TRBV7-2 and TRBJ2-4; D is ambiguous. From germline, CDR1 is SGHTA and CDR2 FQGNSA. The CDR3 is 14 residues long. V shed 5 bases and J shed 0 bases, with 8 bases lying between them. CDR3 residues: CASSRTIAKNIQYF. CDR3 nucleotide sequence: TGTGCCAGCAGCCGTACTATAGCCAAAAACATTCAGTACTTC.

This clonotype was seen a few times. This chain connects TRBV29-1 to TRBJ2-1, with 11 bases that match TRBD1. V shed 6 bases and J 6 bases; nucleotides not matched to a gene: 4. The CDR3 spans 13 residues. Germline assignment: CDR1 SQVTM and CDR2 ANQGSEA. CDR3 in amino acids: CSVTGTGGNEQFF. The CDR3 DNA reads as TGCAGCGTCACCGGGACAGGGGGCAATGAGCAGTTCTTC.

V gene TRBV7-6 combines with J gene TRBJ2-7; TRBD2 agrees at 7 bases. V lost 7 bases and J lost 4; bases outside the gene matches: 16. Per the germline V gene, CDR1 is SGHVS and CDR2 is FNYEAQ. The CDR3 has 16 amino acids. The CDR3 sequence is CASIPDGGVGKYEQYF. CDR3 in DNA: TGTGCCAGCATCCCCGATGGGGGGGTGGGGAAGTACGAGCAGTACTTC.

This chain connects TRBV7-8 to TRBJ2-1; no clear D. V gave up 1 base and J gave up 4 bases, with 11 bases separating them. The CDR3 extends over 15 amino acids. Germline CDR1 reads SGHVS; CDR2 reads FQNEAQ. The CDR3 spells CASSLGPAAYNEQFF. In nucleotides, the CDR3 is TGTGCCAGCAGCTTAGGGCCGGCCGCTTACAATGAGCAGTTCTTC.

This chain uses TRBV20-1 with TRBJ1-1; D remains unclear. Germline loops: CDR1 DFQATT, CDR2 SNEGSKA (reference sequence). This CDR3 contains 13 residues. V was shortened by 3 bases and J by 3 bases, with 11 bases between the two germline ends. The CDR3 reads CSARYGSDTEAFF. DNA of the CDR3: TGCAGTGCTAGGTATGGCAGTGACACTGAAGCTTTCTTT.

This clonotype came up once. Relative to the germline gene, one junction end is altered; a read error may explain this. The J gene is TRBJ2-3, the V gene TRBV24-1; 10 bases agree with TRBD1. CDR1 is KGHDR, CDR2 SFDVKD, per germline. CDR3 length equals 14 residues. This CDR3 reads CAASDRGRTDTQYF. CDR3 DNA: TGTGCCGCCAGCGACAGGGGGCGAACAGATACGCAGTATTTT.

This chain uses TRBV11-2 with TRBJ1-6, with D perhaps TRBD1 (5 bases). The V and J ends lost 3 bases and 9 bases respectively, with 12 bases between them. Germline assignment: CDR1 SGHAT and CDR2 FQNNGV. This CDR3 is 14 amino acids long. CDR3 loop: CASSLNRQASPLHF. The CDR3 bases are TGTGCCAGCAGCTTGAACAGGCAGGCTTCACCCCTCCACTTT. The entire variable domain, with the rest obtained from reference TRBV11-2 and TRBJ1-6, is as follows: EAGVAQSPRYKIIEKRQSVAFWCNPISGHATLYWYQQILGQGPKLLIQFQNNGVVDDSQLPKDRFSAERLKGVDSTLKIQPAKLEDSAVYLCASSLNRQASPLHFGNGTRLTVT.

The chain has TRBV24-1 and TRBJ1-5; no firm D call. There are 19 residues in the CDR3. Germline lookup yields CDR1 KGHDR and CDR2 SFDVKD. Between the trimmed V and J ends, which lost 0 bases and 0 bases, there was a span of 17 bases. CDR3 amino acids: CATSDLPQIQRPSNQPQHF. In nucleotides, the CDR3 is TGTGCCACCAGTGATTTGCCCCAAATCCAACGGCCTAGCAATCAGCCCCAGCATTTT.